This TCR beta chain was observed in a study of T cell responses to AZD1222 COVID-19 vaccine. Study context: The analysis combined second doses at about 4 or about 12 weeks.

The table lists this clone with a count of one. The V segment lost 2 bases and the J segment 1 base; nucleotides outside the gene matches: 1. CDR3 length: 14 residues. Germline V lookup: CDR1 SGHTA, CDR2 FQGNSA. This table comes from immunoSEQ multiplex PCR, and its TCRdb copy is limited to in-frame clones, with some not included. The sample has 110,000 to 150,000 clones; approximately 90% are singletons. This sequence originates from an adult in good health. The sample in question was peripheral blood, obtained on day 0 of AZD1222 vaccination. The chain uses TRBV7-2 and TRBJ1-1, with TRBD1 matching 7 bases. This chain's CDR3 is CASSLWTGNTEAFF. Written as DNA, the CDR3 is TGTGCCAGCAGCTTATGGACAGGGAACACTGAAGCTTTCTTT.